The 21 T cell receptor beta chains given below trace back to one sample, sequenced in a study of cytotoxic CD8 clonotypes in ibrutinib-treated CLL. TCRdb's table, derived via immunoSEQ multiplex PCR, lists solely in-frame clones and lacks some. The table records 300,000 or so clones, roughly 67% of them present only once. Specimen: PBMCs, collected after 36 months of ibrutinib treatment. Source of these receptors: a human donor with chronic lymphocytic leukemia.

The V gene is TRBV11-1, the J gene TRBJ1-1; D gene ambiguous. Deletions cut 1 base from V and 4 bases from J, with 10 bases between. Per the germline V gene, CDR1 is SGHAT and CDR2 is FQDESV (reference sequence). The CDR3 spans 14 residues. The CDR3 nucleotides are TGTGCCAGCAGCTTAGTTGGGAGGGCCACTGAAGCTTTCTTT. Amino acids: CASSLVGRATEAFF.

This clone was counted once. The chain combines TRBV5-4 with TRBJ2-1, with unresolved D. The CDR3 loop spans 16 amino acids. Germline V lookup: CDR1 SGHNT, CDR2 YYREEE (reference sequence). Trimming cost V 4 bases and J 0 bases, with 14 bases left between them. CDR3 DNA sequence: TGTGCCAGCAGCGCCCTTTTAGTTAGCTCCTACAATGAGCAGTTCTTC. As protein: CASSALLVSSYNEQFF.

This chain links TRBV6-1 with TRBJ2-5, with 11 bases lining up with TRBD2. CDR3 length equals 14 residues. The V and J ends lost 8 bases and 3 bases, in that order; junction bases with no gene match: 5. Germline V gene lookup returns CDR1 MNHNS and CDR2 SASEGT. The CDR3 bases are TGTGCCAGCCTCTTTAGCGGGGGGGAAGAGACCCAGTACTTC. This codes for CASLFSGGEETQYF.

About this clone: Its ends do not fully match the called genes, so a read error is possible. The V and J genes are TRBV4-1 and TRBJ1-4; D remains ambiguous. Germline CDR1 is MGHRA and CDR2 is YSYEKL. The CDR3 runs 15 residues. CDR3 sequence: CASSRGPTTNKKLFF. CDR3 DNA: TGCGCCAGCAGCCGAGGACCGACAACTAATAAAAAACTGTTTTTT.

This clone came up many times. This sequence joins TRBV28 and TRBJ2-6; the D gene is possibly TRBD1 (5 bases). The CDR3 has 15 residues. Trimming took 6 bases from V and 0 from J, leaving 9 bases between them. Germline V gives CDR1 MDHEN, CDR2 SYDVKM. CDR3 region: CASRGVSSGANVLTF. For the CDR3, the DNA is TGTGCCAGCAGAGGGGTCAGCTCTGGGGCCAACGTCCTGACTTTC.

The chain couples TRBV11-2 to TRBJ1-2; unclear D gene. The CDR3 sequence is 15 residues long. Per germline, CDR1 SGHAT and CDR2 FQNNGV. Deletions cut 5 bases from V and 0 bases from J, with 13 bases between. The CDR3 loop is CASSHYRDPNYGYTF. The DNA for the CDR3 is TGTGCCAGCAGCCATTACCGAGACCCTAACTATGGCTACACCTTC.

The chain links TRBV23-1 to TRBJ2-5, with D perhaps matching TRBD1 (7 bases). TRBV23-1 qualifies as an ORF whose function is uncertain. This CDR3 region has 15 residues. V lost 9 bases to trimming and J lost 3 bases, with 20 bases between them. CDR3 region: CARSPTRDSEETQYF. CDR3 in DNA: TGCGCCAGGTCCCCCACGCGGGACAGTGAAGAGACCCAGTACTTC.

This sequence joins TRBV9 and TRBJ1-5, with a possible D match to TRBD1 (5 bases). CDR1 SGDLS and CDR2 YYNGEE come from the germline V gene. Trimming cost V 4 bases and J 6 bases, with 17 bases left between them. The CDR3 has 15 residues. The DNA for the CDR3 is TGTGCCAGCAGCCCCGGGGGGGACCTGGGTCAGCCCCAGCATTTT. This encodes CASSPGGDLGQPQHF.

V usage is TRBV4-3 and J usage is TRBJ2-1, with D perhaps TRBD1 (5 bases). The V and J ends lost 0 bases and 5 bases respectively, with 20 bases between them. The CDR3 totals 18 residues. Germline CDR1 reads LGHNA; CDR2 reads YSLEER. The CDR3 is CASSQDPGSWGNNNEQFF. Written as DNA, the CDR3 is TGCGCCAGCAGCCAAGATCCTGGGTCCTGGGGCAACAACAATGAGCAGTTCTTC.

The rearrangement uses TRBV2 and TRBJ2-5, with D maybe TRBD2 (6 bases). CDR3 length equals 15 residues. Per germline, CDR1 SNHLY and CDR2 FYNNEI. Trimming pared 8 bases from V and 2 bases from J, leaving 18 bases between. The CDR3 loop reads CASHGRAGQQETQYF. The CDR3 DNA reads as TGTGCCAGCCACGGACGAGCGGGCCAACAAGAGACCCAGTACTTC. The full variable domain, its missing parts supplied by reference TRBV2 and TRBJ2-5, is EPEVTQTPSHQVTQMGQEVILRCVPISNHLYFYWYRQILGQKVEFLVSFYNNEISEKSEIFDDQFSVERPDGSNFTLKIRSTKLEDSAMYFCASHGRAGQQETQYFGPGTRLLVL.

The CDR3 protein is CASSQDDQGWMTNEKLFF. The CDR3 DNA is TGCGCCAGCAGCCAAGATGACCAGGGTTGGATGACTAATGAAAAACTGTTTTTT. The chain joins TRBV4-1 to TRBJ1-4; perhaps TRBD1 as D (5 bases). Trimming stripped 0 bases from V and 2 bases from J, with 16 bases between. The germline CDR1 and CDR2 sequences are MGHRA and YSYEKL. The CDR3 covers 18 residues.

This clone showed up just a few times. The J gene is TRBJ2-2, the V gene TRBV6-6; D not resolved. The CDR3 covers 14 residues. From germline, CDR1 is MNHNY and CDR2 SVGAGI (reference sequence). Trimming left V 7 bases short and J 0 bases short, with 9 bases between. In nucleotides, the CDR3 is TGTGCCAGCACTTCCGCCGCGAACACCGGGGAGCTGTTTTTT. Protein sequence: CASTSAANTGELFF.

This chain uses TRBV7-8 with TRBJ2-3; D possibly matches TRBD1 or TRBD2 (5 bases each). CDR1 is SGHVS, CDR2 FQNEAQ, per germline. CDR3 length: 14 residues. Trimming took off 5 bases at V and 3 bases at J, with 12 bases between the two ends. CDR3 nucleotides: TGTGCCAGCAGCCTGGGACGAGGGACAGATACGCAGTATTTT. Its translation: CASSLGRGTDTQYF. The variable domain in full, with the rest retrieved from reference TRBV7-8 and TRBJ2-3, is GAGVSQSPRYKVAKRGQDVALRCDPISGHVSLFWYQQALGQGPEFLTYFQNEAQLDKSGLPSDRFFAERPEGSVSTLKIQRTQQEDSAVYLCASSLGRGTDTQYFGPGTRLTVL.

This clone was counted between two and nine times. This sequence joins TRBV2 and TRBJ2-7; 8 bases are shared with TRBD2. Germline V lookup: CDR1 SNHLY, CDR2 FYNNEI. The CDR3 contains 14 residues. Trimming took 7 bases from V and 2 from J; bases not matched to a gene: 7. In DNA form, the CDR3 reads TGTGCCAGCACCCTCGGACTAGCAGCCTACGAGCAGTACTTC. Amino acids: CASTLGLAAYEQYF.

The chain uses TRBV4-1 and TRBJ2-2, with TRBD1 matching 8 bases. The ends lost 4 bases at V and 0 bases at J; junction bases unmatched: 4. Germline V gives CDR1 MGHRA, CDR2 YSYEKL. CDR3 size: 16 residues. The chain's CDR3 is CASSRAGGANTGELFF. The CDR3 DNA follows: TGCGCCAGCAGCCGGGCAGGGGGCGCGAACACCGGGGAGCTGTTTTTT.

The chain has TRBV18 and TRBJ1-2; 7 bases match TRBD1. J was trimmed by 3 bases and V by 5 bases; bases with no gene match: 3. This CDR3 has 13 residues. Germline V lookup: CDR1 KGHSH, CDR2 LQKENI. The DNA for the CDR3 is TGTGCCAGCTCATCAGACAGGGACTATGGCTACACCTTC. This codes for CASSSDRDYGYTF.

This CDR3 is CASTLTPANYGYTF. CDR3 DNA: TGTGCCAGCACCCTAACTCCGGCTAACTATGGCTACACCTTC. The rearrangement joins TRBV5-5 to TRBJ1-2; unclear D gene. The CDR3 length is 14 residues. Germline CDR1 SGHKS, CDR2 YYEKEE (reference sequence). With 6 bases removed from V and 0 bases from J, the gap between germline ends came to 12 bases. The full variable domain, completed using reference TRBV5-5 and TRBJ1-2, is DAGVTQSPTHLIKTRGQQVTLRCSPISGHKSVSWYQQVLGQGPQFIFQYYEKEERGRGNFPDRFSARQFPNYSSELNVNALLLGDSALYLCASTLTPANYGYTFGSGTRLTVV.

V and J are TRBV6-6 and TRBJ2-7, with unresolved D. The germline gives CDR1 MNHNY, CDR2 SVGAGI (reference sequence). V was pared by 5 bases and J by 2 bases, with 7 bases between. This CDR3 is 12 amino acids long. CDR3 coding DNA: TGTGCCAGCAGTCCGACCCCCTACGAGCAGTACTTC. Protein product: CASSPTPYEQYF.

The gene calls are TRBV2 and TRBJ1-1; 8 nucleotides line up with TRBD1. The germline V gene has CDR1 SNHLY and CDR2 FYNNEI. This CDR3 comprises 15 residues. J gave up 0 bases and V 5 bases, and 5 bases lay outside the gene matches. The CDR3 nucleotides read TGTGCCAGCAGTTCTCGACAGGGGATGAACACTGAAGCTTTCTTT. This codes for CASSSRQGMNTEAFF. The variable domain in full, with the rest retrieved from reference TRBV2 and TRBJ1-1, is EPEVTQTPSHQVTQMGQEVILRCVPISNHLYFYWYRQILGQKVEFLVSFYNNEISEKSEIFDDQFSVERPDGSNFTLKIRSTKLEDSAMYFCASSSRQGMNTEAFFGQGTRLTVV.

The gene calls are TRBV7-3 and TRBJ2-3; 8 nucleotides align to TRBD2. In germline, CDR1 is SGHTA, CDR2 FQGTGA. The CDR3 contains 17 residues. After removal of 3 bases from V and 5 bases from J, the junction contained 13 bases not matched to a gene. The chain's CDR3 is CASSFAGLGPPLDTQYF. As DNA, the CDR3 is TGTGCCAGCAGCTTTGCGGGACTAGGTCCCCCGTTAGATACGCAGTATTTT.

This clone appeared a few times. The CDR3 reads CASREGQANTGELFF. CDR3 DNA sequence: TGTGCCAGCAGAGAAGGACAGGCAAACACCGGGGAGCTGTTTTTT. This chain connects TRBV27 to TRBJ2-2, with 7 bases fitting TRBD1. V lost 6 bases to trimming and J lost 2 bases; unmatched junction nucleotides: 6. Germline CDR1 and CDR2: MNHEY and SMNVEV (reference sequence). The CDR3 length is 15 residues.